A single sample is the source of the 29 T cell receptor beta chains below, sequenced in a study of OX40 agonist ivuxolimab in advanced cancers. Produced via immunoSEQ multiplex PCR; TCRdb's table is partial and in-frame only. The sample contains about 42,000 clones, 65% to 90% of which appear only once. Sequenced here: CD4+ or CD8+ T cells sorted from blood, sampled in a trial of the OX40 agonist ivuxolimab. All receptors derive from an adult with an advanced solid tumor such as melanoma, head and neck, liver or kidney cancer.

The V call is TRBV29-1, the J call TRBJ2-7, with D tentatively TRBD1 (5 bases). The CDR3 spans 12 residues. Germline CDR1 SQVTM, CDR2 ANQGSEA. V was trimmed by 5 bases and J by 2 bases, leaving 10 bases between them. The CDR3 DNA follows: TGCAGCGTTCGTGGGGCGACCTACGAGCAGTACTTC. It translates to CSVRGATYEQYF.

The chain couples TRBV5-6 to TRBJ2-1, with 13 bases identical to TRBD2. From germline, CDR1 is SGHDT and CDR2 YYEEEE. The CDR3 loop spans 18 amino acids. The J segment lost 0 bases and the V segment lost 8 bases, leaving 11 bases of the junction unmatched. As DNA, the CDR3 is TGTGCCAGAGAGGATAGACTAGCGGGGGGTGGCTCCTACAATGAGCAGTTCTTC. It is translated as CAREDRLAGGGSYNEQFF.

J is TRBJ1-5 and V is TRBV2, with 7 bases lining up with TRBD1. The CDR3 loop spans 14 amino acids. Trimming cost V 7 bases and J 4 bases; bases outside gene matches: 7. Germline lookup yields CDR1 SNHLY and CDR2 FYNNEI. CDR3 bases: TGTGCCAGCATAAGTCAACAGGGGAATCAGCCCCAGCATTTT. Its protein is CASISQQGNQPQHF. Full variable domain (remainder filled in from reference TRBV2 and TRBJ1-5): EPEVTQTPSHQVTQMGQEVILRCVPISNHLYFYWYRQILGQKVEFLVSFYNNEISEKSEIFDDQFSVERPDGSNFTLKIRSTKLEDSAMYFCASISQQGNQPQHFGDGTRLSIL.

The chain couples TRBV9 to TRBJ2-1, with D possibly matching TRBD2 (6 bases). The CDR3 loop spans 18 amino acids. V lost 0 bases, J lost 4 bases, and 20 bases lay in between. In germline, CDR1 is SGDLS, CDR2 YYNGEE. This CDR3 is CASSVDASALITYNEQFF. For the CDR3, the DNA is TGTGCCAGCAGCGTAGATGCTAGCGCCCTCATTACATACAATGAGCAGTTCTTC.

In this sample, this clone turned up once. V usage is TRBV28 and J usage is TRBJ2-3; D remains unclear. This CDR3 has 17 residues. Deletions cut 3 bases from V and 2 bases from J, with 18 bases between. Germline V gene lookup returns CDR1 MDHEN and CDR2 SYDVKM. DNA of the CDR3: TGTGCCAGCAGTTTCAATCCTTTTAGGGATAACACAGATACGCAGTATTTT. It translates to CASSFNPFRDNTDTQYF.

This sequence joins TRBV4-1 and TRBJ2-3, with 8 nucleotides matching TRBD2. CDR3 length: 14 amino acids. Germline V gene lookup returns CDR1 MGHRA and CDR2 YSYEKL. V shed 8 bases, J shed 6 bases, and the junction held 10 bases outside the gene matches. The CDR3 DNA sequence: TGCGCCAGCTCGTTTGGACTAGCATCGGATACGCAGTATTTT. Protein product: CASSFGLASDTQYF.

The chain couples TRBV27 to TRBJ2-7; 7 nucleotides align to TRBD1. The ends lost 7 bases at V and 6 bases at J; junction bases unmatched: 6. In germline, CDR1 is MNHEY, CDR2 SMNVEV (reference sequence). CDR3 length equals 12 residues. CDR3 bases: TGTGCCAGCACGACAGGGAGATCCGAGCAGTACTTC. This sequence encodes CASTTGRSEQYF.

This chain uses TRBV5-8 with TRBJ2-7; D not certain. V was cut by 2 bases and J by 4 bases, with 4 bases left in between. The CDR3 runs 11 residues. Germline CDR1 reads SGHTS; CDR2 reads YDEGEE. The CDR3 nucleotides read TGTGCCAGCAGCTTAGGTTACGAGCAGTACTTC. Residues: CASSLGYEQYF.

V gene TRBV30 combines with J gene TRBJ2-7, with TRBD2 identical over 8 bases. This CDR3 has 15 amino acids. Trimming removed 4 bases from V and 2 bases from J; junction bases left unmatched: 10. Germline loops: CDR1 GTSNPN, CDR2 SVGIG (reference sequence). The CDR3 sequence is CAWTSGRLLPYEQYF. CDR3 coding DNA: TGTGCCTGGACTAGCGGGCGGTTGCTCCCCTACGAGCAGTACTTC.

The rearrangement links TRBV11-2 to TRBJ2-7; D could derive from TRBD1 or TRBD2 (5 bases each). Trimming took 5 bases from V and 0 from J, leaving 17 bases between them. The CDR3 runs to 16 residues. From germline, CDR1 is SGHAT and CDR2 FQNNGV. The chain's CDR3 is CASSPRGGLISYEQYF. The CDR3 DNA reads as TGTGCCAGCAGCCCTAGGGGTGGACTCATCTCCTACGAGCAGTACTTC.

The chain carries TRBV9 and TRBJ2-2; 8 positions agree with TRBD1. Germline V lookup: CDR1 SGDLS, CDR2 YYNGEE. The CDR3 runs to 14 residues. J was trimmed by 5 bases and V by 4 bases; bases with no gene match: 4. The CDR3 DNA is TGTGCCAGCAGCTCCCACAGGGGGACCGGGGAGCTGTTTTTT. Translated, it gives CASSSHRGTGELFF.

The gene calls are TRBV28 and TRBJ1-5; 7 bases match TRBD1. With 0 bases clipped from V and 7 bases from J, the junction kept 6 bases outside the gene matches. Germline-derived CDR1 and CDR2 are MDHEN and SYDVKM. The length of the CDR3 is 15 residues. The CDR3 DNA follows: TGTGCCAGCAGTTTATGGTTACAGGGGAACCAGCCCCAGCATTTT. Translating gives CASSLWLQGNQPQHF.

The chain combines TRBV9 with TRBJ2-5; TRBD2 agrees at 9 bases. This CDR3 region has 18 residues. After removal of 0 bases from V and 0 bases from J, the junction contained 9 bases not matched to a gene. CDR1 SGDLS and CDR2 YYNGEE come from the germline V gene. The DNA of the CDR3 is TGTGCCAGCAGCGTAGGAGGAGCGCGGGGGGGGTACCAAGAGACCCAGTACTTC. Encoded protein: CASSVGGARGGYQETQYF. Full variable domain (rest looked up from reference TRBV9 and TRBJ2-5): DSGVTQTPKHLITATGQRVTLRCSPRSGDLSVYWYQQSLDQGLQFLIQYYNGEERAKGNILERFSAQQFPDLHSELNLSSLELGDSALYFCASSVGGARGGYQETQYFGPGTRLLVL.

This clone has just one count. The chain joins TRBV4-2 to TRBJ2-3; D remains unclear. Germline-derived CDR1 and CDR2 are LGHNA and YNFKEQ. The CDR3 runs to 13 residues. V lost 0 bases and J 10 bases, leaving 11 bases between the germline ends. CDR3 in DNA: TGTGCCAGCAGCCAAGAGGCCCCGGATCCGCAGTATTTT. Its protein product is CASSQEAPDPQYF.

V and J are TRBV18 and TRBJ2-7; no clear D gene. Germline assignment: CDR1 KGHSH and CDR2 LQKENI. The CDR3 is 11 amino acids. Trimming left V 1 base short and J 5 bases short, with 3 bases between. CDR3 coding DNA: TGTGCCAGCTCACCACGTAACGAGCAGTACTTC. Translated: CASSPRNEQYF.

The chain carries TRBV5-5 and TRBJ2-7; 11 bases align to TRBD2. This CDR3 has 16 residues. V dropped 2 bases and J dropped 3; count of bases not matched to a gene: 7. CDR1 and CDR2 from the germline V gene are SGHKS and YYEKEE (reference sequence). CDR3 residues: CASSLTGLAVYYEQYF. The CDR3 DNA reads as TGTGCCAGCAGCTTAACGGGACTAGCGGTTTACTACGAGCAGTACTTC.

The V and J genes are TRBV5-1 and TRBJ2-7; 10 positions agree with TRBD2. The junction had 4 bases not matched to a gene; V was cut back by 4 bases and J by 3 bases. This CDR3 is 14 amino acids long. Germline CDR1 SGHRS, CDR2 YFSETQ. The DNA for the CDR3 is TGCGCCAGCAGCACGGGACTAGCGAACTACGAGCAGTACTTC. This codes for CASSTGLANYEQYF.

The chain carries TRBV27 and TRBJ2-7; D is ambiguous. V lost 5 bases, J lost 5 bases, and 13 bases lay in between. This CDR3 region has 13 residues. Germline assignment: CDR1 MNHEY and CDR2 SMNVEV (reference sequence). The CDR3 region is CASSLFGVDEQYF. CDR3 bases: TGTGCCAGCAGTCTCTTCGGCGTGGACGAGCAGTACTTC.

The CDR3 bases are TGTGCCAGCAGCCAAGACAGGGGGGTAGTCTACGAGCAGTACTTC. Translating gives CASSQDRGVVYEQYF. The genes are TRBV7-9 and TRBJ2-7, with 9 positions matching TRBD1. Germline-derived CDR1 and CDR2 are SEHNR and FQNEAQ (reference sequence). The CDR3 runs 15 residues. The V and J ends lost 5 bases and 3 bases, in that order; junction bases with no gene match: 8. The full variable domain, with the rest looked up from reference TRBV7-9 and TRBJ2-7, is DTGVSQNPRHKITKRGQNVTFRCDPISEHNRLYWYRQTLGQGPEFLTYFQNEAQLEKSRLLSDRFSAERPKGSFSTLEIQRTEQGDSAMYLCASSQDRGVVYEQYFGPGTRLTVT.

DNA of the CDR3: TGTGCCAGCAGCTTGTATCGCGCACAGGGTAACACTGAAGCTTTCTTT. Protein: CASSLYRAQGNTEAFF. The chain carries TRBV5-6 and TRBJ1-1, with a possible D match to TRBD1 (6 bases). V was cut by 1 base and J by 2 bases, with 15 bases left in between. The CDR3 is made up of 16 amino acids. CDR1 SGHDT and CDR2 YYEEEE come from the germline V gene.

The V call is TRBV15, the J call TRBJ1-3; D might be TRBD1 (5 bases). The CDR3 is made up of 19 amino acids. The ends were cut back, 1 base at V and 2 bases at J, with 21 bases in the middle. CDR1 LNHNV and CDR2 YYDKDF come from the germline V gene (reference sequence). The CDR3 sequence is CATSRGYEMGQRAGNTIYF. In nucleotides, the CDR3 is TGTGCCACCAGCAGAGGTTACGAGATGGGGCAAAGAGCTGGAAACACCATATATTTT. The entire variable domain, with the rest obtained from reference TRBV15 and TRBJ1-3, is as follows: DAMVIQNPRYQVTQFGKPVTLSCSQTLNHNVMYWYQQKSSQAPKLLFHYYDKDFNNEADTPDNFQSRRPNTSFCFLDIRSPGLGDTAMYLCATSRGYEMGQRAGNTIYFGEGSWLTVV.

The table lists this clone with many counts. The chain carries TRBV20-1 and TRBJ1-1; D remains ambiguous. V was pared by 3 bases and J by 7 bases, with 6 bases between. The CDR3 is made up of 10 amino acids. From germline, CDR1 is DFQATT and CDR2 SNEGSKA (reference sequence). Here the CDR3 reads CSAREREAFF. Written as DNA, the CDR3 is TGCAGTGCTAGGGAGCGTGAAGCTTTCTTT.

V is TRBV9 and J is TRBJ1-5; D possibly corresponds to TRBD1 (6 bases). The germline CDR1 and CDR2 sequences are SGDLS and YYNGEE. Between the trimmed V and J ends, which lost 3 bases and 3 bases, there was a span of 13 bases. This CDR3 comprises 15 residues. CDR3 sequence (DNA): TGTGCCAGCAGCGAGGGGGTTGGCACCAATCAGCCCCAGCATTTT. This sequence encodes CASSEGVGTNQPQHF.

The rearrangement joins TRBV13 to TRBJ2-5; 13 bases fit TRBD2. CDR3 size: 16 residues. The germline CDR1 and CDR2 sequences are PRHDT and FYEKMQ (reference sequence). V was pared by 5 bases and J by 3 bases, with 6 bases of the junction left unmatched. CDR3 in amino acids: CASSPPGLAGKETQYF. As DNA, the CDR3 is TGTGCCAGCAGCCCACCGGGACTAGCGGGGAAAGAGACCCAGTACTTC.

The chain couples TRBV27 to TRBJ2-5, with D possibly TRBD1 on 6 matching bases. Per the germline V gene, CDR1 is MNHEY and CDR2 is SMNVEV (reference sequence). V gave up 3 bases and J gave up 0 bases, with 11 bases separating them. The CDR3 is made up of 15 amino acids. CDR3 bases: TGTGCCAGCAGTTTCAGGGGCGCCTACCAAGAGACCCAGTACTTC. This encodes CASSFRGAYQETQYF.

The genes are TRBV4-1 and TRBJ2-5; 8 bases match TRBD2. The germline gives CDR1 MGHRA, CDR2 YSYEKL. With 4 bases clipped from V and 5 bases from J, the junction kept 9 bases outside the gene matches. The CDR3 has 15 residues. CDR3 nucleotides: TGCGCCAGCAGCCCAAGGGCGGGGGGCTTCGAGACCCAGTACTTC. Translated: CASSPRAGGFETQYF.

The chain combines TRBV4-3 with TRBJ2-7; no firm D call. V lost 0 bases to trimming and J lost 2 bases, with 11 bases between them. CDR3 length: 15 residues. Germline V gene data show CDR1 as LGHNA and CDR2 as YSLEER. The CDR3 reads CASSQEGSAPYEQYF. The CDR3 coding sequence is TGCGCCAGCAGCCAAGAAGGGTCAGCCCCCTACGAGCAGTACTTC.

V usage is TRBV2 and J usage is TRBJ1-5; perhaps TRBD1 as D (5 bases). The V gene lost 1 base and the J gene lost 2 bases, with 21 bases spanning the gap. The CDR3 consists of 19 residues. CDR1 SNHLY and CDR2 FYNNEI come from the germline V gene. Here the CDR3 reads CASSEVDGRAGVGNQPQHF. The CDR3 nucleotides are TGTGCCAGCAGTGAAGTCGACGGGCGCGCGGGGGTGGGCAATCAGCCCCAGCATTTT.

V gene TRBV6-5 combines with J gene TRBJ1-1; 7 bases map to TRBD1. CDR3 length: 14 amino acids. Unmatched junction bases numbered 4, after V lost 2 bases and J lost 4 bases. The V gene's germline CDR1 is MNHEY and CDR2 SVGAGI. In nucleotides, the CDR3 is TGTGCCAGCAGTTACGCAAACAGGGGCACTGAAGCTTTCTTT. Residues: CASSYANRGTEAFF.